This T cell receptor beta chain emerged from a study of blood T cell repertoires in COVID-19. The CDR3 extends over 14 amino acids. Germline-derived CDR1 and CDR2 are SGHDT and YYEEEE. After removal of 4 bases from V and 0 bases from J, the junction contained 4 bases not matched to a gene. Sequenced by immunoSEQ multiplex PCR; TCRdb stores in-frame clones only, minus some. The profile shows approximately 100,000 clones, around 80% of them singletons. This rearrangement joins TRBV5-6 to TRBJ2-7; TRBD2 aligns across 7 bases. This TCR was sampled from a man at least 80 years old with COVID-19, enrolled during active disease. Material for sequencing was peripheral blood. The chain's CDR3 is CASSQGLVSYEQYF. The CDR3 nucleotides read TGTGCCAGCAGCCAAGGACTAGTCTCCTACGAGCAGTACTTC. The full variable domain, in which reference TRBV5-6 and TRBJ2-7 provide the parts outside the CDR3, is DAGVTQSPTHLIKTRGQQVTLRCSPKSGHDTVSWYQQALGQGPQFIFQYYEEEERQRGNFPDRFSGHQFPNYSSELNVNALLLGDSALYLCASSQGLVSYEQYFGPGTRLTVT.